A single T cell receptor beta chain is shown here with its context. The antigen is not known. Sample time point: patch test 1, 2 weeks after DPC sensitization. The treatment denotes: therapeutic diphenylcyclopropenone sensitization with weekly scalp DPC. Blood was collected ahead of every patch test applied. The sample comes from a study of human T cells and chemical hapten exposure. Overall study context: A roughly 2 cm by roughly 2 cm inner upper arm patch received 2% DPC for sensitization. General study results and limits: In comparison with controls, expanded TCRs gave rise to a significantly larger number of large CDR3 similarity clusters.

MiXCR was run by TCRdb on the RACE reads, yielding one entry per CDR3 protein. The data show around 120,000 distinct CDR3 sequences, with roughly an eighth seen just once and approximately 0.92% held by the top ten. Trimming pared 4 bases from V and 3 bases from J, leaving 16 bases between. Germline CDR1 and CDR2: SQVTM and ANQGSEA. This CDR3 is 14 amino acids long. The chain is built from TRBV29-1 and TRBJ2-7; D perhaps matches TRBD1 (6 bases). This TCR derives from a man aged 18-30 years with alopecia areata. Some clones in this sample may be carry-over from other donors' samples. The source was whole blood, collected in connection with sensitization to the hapten diphenylcyclopropenone (DPC). The CDR3 DNA is TGCAGCGTTGTAGCAGGGGCGAGGGACTACGAGCAGTACTTC. Protein sequence: CSVVAGARDYEQYF.